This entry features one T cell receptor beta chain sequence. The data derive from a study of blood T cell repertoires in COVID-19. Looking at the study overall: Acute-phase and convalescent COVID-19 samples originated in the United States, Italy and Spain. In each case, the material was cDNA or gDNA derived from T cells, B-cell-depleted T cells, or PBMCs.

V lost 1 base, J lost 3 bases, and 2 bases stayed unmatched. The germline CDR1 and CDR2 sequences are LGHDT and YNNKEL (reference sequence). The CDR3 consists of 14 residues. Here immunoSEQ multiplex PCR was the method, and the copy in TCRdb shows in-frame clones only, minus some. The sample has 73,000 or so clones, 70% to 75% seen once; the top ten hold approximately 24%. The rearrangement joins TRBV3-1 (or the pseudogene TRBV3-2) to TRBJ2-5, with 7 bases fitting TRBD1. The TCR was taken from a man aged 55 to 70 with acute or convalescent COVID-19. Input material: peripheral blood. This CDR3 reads CASSQVGTEETQYF. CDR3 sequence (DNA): TGTGCCAGCAGCCAAGTTGGGACAGAAGAGACCCAGTACTTC.